This TCR beta chain appears in the sequencing data of a study of blood T cell repertoires in COVID-19. Across the whole study: Samples of COVID-19 (acute and convalescent) were obtained from the United States, Italy and Spain. PBMCs, B-cell-depleted T cells, or T cells provided the cDNA or gDNA that made up the material.

Germline values: CDR1 PRHDT, CDR2 FYEKMQ (reference sequence). V lost 4 bases to trimming and J lost 4 bases; unmatched junction nucleotides: 11. The CDR3 contains 17 residues. In the authors' workflow: Estimation of nucleated cell counts relied on the amplification of reference gene primers. Assay: immunoSEQ multiplex PCR; the TCRdb copy retains only in-frame clones and omits some. V and J calls and clone size are those listed in that table; D and trimming were worked out from the DNA. Of 110,000 to 150,000 clones listed, approximately 82% are singletons. This chain connects TRBV13 to TRBJ2-1; 9 nucleotides agree with TRBD2. The sequence was collected from a man between 60 and 70 years old with active or convalescent COVID-19. What was sequenced was peripheral blood. CDR3 sequence: CASSSHFGGGVYNEQFF. The CDR3 DNA follows: TGTGCCAGCAGCTCTCACTTCGGCGGGGGGGTATACAATGAGCAGTTCTTC.